The next 17 T cell receptor beta chains were all read from a single sample in a study of shared clonotypes between healthy human individuals (dated by TCRdb to 2020 to 2022). The library came from the immunoSEQ multiplex PCR assay. TCRdb retrieved this table from immuneACCESS and kept in-frame rearrangements only. Not all clones are present; in checked studies, unresolved V genes account for under half, and no reason is known for the remainder. Present in this sample are some 2.4 million clones, 80% to 95% of which were seen just once. Of the sample, about 0.39% is held by the ten largest clones. The sample taken for sequencing was naive CD4+ T cells from PBMCs. The cell subset or site label for this specimen denotes: CD45RA+ positively selected. The receptor source for this set is a man younger than 35 in good health. Some clones in this sample may be carry-over from other donors' samples.

The CDR3 region has the DNA TGTGCCAGCAGCTCTTATACGACGGGACTCTACGAGCAGTACTTC. Translation gives CASSSYTTGLYEQYF. This rearrangement joins TRBV7-9 to TRBJ2-7, with a weak D call TRBD2 (6 bases). This CDR3 is 15 amino acids long. Trimming left V 4 bases short and J 3 bases short, with 16 bases between. In germline, CDR1 is SEHNR, CDR2 FQNEAQ (reference sequence).

This chain joins TRBV9 and TRBJ1-2; D is uncertain. Trimming took 2 bases from V and 8 from J, leaving 4 bases between them. The CDR3 has 10 residues. CDR1 and CDR2 from the germline V gene are SGDLS and YYNGEE. CDR3: CASSVHGYTF. CDR3 bases: TGTGCCAGCAGCGTGCACGGCTACACCTTC.

The chain recombines TRBV10-3 with TRBJ2-3; D tentatively fits TRBD1 or TRBD2 (5 bases each). Germline V lookup: CDR1 ENHRY, CDR2 SYGVKD. This CDR3 contains 14 residues. The germline V and J ends were trimmed by 6 bases and 4 bases, with 14 bases remaining between them. The CDR3 loop reads CAIRDRDAADTQYF. The CDR3, as DNA: TGTGCCATCAGGGACCGGGACGCGGCAGATACGCAGTATTTT.

The rearrangement joins TRBV4-2 to TRBJ2-2; unclear D gene. The germline V and J ends were trimmed by 4 bases and 7 bases, with 13 bases remaining between them. This CDR3 spans 14 amino acids. Germline loops: CDR1 LGHNA, CDR2 YNFKEQ. The CDR3 loop is CASSPPSLGGELFF. CDR3 sequence (DNA): TGTGCCAGCAGCCCCCCTTCTTTAGGCGGGGAGCTGTTTTTT.

This clone was found once. The V call is TRBV28, the J call TRBJ1-2; D is possibly TRBD1 (5 bases). CDR3 length equals 12 residues. V lost 8 bases to trimming and J lost 3 bases, with 10 bases between them. Germline CDR1 reads MDHEN; CDR2 reads SYDVKM. The CDR3 bases are TGTGCCAGCCTGGCCAGGGACTATGGCTACACCTTC. It encodes CASLARDYGYTF.

The genes are TRBV4-1 and TRBJ2-3; D possibly corresponds to TRBD1 (6 bases). The CDR3 is 16 residues long. Germline lookup yields CDR1 MGHRA and CDR2 YSYEKL. V was cut by 1 base and J by 1 base, with 12 bases left in between. The CDR3 sequence is CASSQGWAGGTDTQYF. DNA of the CDR3: TGCGCCAGCAGCCAAGGGTGGGCAGGGGGCACAGATACGCAGTATTTT.

The rearrangement uses TRBV21-1 and TRBJ1-5. TRBV21-1 corresponds to a pseudogene. The length of the CDR3 is 17 residues. CDR3 DNA sequence: TGTGCCAGCAGCAAACCCATCGGACCGTATAGCAATCAGCCCCAGCATTTT. This sequence encodes CASSKPIGPYSNQPQHF.

The rearrangement links TRBV5-4 to TRBJ1-3, with 11 bases matching TRBD1. The V gene end was trimmed by 3 bases and the J gene end by 5 bases; junction bases not matched to a gene: 4. CDR3 length equals 15 residues. Germline CDR1 SGHNT, CDR2 YYREEE (reference sequence). CDR3 DNA sequence: TGTGCCAGCAGCTCAGGACAGGGGGCGAGAAACACCATATATTTT. This sequence encodes CASSSGQGARNTIYF.

To note about this clone: Other nucleotide sequences in the sample specify the same CDR3. The rearrangement joins TRBV6-6 to TRBJ2-7; 7 nucleotides align to TRBD2. Germline V gene lookup returns CDR1 MNHNY and CDR2 SVGAGI (reference sequence). The trim removed 4 bases at V and 1 base at J, leaving 4 bases unmatched. This CDR3 is 14 amino acids long. Written as DNA, the CDR3 is TGTGCCAGCAGTTCTTCTAGCGGATCCTACGAGCAGTACTTC. It yields the protein CASSSSSGSYEQYF.

This clone appeared a single time. The chain is built from TRBV5-4 and TRBJ2-2; D is unclear. Germline V CDR1 and CDR2: SGHNT, YYREEE (reference sequence). The CDR3 spans 15 residues. V was trimmed by 3 bases and J by 0 bases, leaving 9 bases between them. CDR3 amino acids: CASSSVQTNTGELFF. The CDR3, as DNA: TGTGCCAGCAGCTCGGTACAGACGAACACCGGGGAGCTGTTTTTT. Full variable domain (rest looked up from reference TRBV5-4 and TRBJ2-2): ETGVTQSPTHLIKTRGQQVTLRCSSQSGHNTVSWYQQALGQGPQFIFQYYREEENGRGNFPPRFSGLQFPNYSSELNVNALELDDSALYLCASSSVQTNTGELFFGEGSRLTVL.

The rearrangement uses TRBV11-1 and TRBJ2-5, with D unresolved. This CDR3 is built from 14 residues. Per the germline V gene, CDR1 is SGHAT and CDR2 is FQDESV (reference sequence). V dropped 1 base and J dropped 9 bases, with 15 bases sitting between them. The CDR3 here is CASSLGVYGSAQYF. In DNA, the CDR3 is TGTGCCAGCAGCTTAGGTGTTTATGGGTCGGCCCAGTACTTC.

The chain has TRBV7-3 and TRBJ1-1; possibly TRBD1 for D (6 bases). The germline gives CDR1 SGHTA, CDR2 FQGTGA. Trimming pared 1 base from V and 3 bases from J, leaving 9 bases between. CDR3 length equals 14 residues. CDR3 nucleotide sequence: TGTGCCAGCAGCTTAAAGGGGGACCACACTGAAGCTTTCTTT. Translated: CASSLKGDHTEAFF. The full variable domain, its missing parts supplied by reference TRBV7-3 and TRBJ1-1, is GAGVSQTPSNKVTEKGKYVELRCDPISGHTALYWYRQSLGQGPEFLIYFQGTGAADDSGLPNDRFFAVRPEGSVSTLKIQRTERGDSAVYLCASSLKGDHTEAFFGQGTRLTVV.

The chain employs TRBV5-1 and TRBJ1-5; weak D call: TRBD1 (6 bases). From germline, CDR1 is SGHRS and CDR2 YFSETQ. This CDR3 spans 14 amino acids. V lost 3 bases and J lost 8, with 15 bases in between. CDR3 sequence reads: CASSSLGGREPQHF. For the CDR3, the DNA is TGCGCCAGCAGCTCCCTGGGGGGGCGTGAGCCCCAGCATTTT.

This chain uses TRBV5-1 with TRBJ1-4; 7 positions match TRBD1. The CDR3 runs to 14 residues. The V and J ends lost 4 bases and 10 bases, in that order; junction bases with no gene match: 10. CDR1 and CDR2 (germline): SGHRS, YFSETQ. CDR3 nucleotides: TGCGCCAGCAGCCTCCGACAGGGCCAGGGAAAACTGTTTTTT. Translated, it gives CASSLRQGQGKLFF.

This chain joins TRBV5-1 and TRBJ2-3; D possibly uses TRBD1 or TRBD2 (5 bases each). The CDR3 covers 16 residues. CDR1 SGHRS and CDR2 YFSETQ come from the germline V gene. The V end lost 4 bases, the J end lost 6 bases, and 21 bases lay between the germline ends. In DNA, the CDR3 is TGCGCCAGCAGCCGAGGGGACCTATTGGGTATGGATACGCAGTATTTT. Residues: CASSRGDLLGMDTQYF.

This chain connects TRBV27 to TRBJ2-7; a possible D gene is TRBD1 (5 bases). Germline V lookup: CDR1 MNHEY, CDR2 SMNVEV (reference sequence). The CDR3 length is 17 residues. Trimming cost V 4 bases and J 0 bases, with 19 bases left between them. CDR3 nucleotide sequence: TGTGCCAGCAGTTCGTCGACAGAGATTATGACCTCCTACGAGCAGTACTTC. This gives the protein CASSSSTEIMTSYEQYF.

The V call is TRBV30, the J call TRBJ2-7, with 7 bases identical to TRBD1. V was pared by 4 bases and J by 6 bases, with 12 bases of the junction left unmatched. The CDR3 has 14 residues. CDR1 is GTSNPN, CDR2 SVGIG, per germline (reference sequence). CDR3 in amino acids: CAWNGDRGPFEQYF. DNA for the CDR3: TGTGCCTGGAATGGGGACAGAGGTCCCTTCGAGCAGTACTTC. The variable domain in full, completed from reference TRBV30 and TRBJ2-7, reads SQTIHQWPATLVQPVGSPLSLECTVEGTSNPNLYWYRQAAGRGLQLLFYSVGIGQISSEVPQNLSASRPQDRQFILSSKKLLLSDSGFYLCAWNGDRGPFEQYFGPGTRLTVT.